The source of this TCR beta chain is a study of T cell changes during pregnancy in multiple sclerosis. Generated by immunoSEQ multiplex PCR, the TCRdb table keeps only in-frame clones and is missing some. The sample lists about 45,000 clones; over 75% were seen once. CDR3 length: 15 amino acids. Trimming at V came to 1 base and at J to 5 bases, leaving 7 bases not matched to a gene. Per the germline V gene, CDR1 is SGHRS and CDR2 is YFSETQ. The sequence derives from a female donor with multiple sclerosis, enrolled in a pregnancy study. The sequencing used CD4+ T cells from peripheral blood mononuclear cells, collected before pregnancy. V is TRBV5-1 and J is TRBJ2-5; 8 bases match TRBD1. The CDR3 reads CASSLRTGMTETQYF. DNA of the CDR3: TGCGCCAGCAGCTTGCGGACAGGGATGACGGAGACCCAGTACTTC. The full variable domain, completed using reference TRBV5-1 and TRBJ2-5, is KAGVTQTPRYLIKTRGQQVTLSCSPISGHRSVSWYQQTPGQGLQFLFEYFSETQRNKGNFPGRFSGRQFSNSRSEMNVSTLELGDSALYLCASSLRTGMTETQYFGPGTRLLVL.